The entry that follows covers one T cell receptor beta chain sequence. Its antigen is currently unknown. The data belong to a study of cytomegalovirus exposure and HLA in healthy donors. General study points: In a later analysis, TCR association rates varied by HLA locus: DRB1 most, HLA-C fewest. A list of more than 150 TCR beta chains associated with cytomegalovirus was given.

Primers: 60 Vbeta forward and 13 Jbeta reverse. Clones were sequenced by immunoSEQ multiplex PCR, and TCRdb holds only the in-frame ones, with some missing. The data hold 90,000 to 150,000 clones, with approximately 81% observed a single time. This TCR was recovered from a middle-aged woman in good health and CMV-seronegative. The specimen was PBMCs.

The DNA for the CDR3 is TGTGCCAGCGAGCCCTTAACCTACGAGCAGTACTTC. This encodes CASEPLTYEQYF. The rearrangement links TRBV11-2 to TRBJ2-7; D is undetermined. V lost 8 bases to trimming and J lost 2 bases, with 10 bases between them. The CDR3 totals 12 residues. The germline V gene encodes CDR1 SGHAT and CDR2 FQNNGV.